The entry below gives a single TCR beta chain sequence along with its context. The antigen is unknown. The germline V gene has CDR1 SGHDT and CDR2 YYEEEE. This CDR3 is built from 13 residues. Trimming took 1 base from V and 3 from J, leaving 2 bases between them. The data derive from a study of beta chain features in type 1 diabetes. Expressed TCRB transcripts were sequenced because the isolated RNA had all been reverse transcribed beforehand. There were about 3.5 million reads on average in the naive, central memory and regulatory T cell samples. Clones were read by immunoSEQ multiplex PCR, and TCRdb kept only the in-frame ones, dropping some. The sample yields 680,000 or so clones, about a sixth seen once. Whole-study results and caveats: There were fewer insertions and more deletions at the VDJ junctions of type 1 diabetes patients.

V usage is TRBV5-6 and J usage is TRBJ2-6; no definite D call. Input material: naive CD4+ T cells from blood. This TCR came from a man between 18 and 29 years old in good health. In nucleotides, the CDR3 is TGTGCCAGCAGCTTGTATGGGGCCAACGTCCTGACTTTC. This sequence encodes CASSLYGANVLTF.